This TCR beta chain was found in a study of OX40 agonist ivuxolimab in advanced cancers. The overall study: Ivuxolimab was administered intravenously to patients at 0.01 to 10 mg/kg every 2 weeks.

Only in-frame clones appear in the TCRdb table, and some are missing; sequencing was by immunoSEQ multiplex PCR. The profile shows about 93,000 clones, about 91% of them singletons. Blood sampling was done at baseline, cycle 4 day 1, and cycle 7 day 1. This CDR3 region has 14 residues. Germline loops: CDR1 SGHRS, CDR2 YFSETQ. Unmatched junction bases numbered 3, after V lost 4 bases and J lost 4 bases. General study points: Low normalized T-cell clonal expansion was additionally recorded for some nonresponders.

As for this clone: Its cognate antigen is unknown.

The sequence was collected from an adult with an advanced solid tumor such as melanoma, head and neck, liver or kidney cancer. V usage is TRBV5-1 and J usage is TRBJ2-3, with TRBD1 matching 10 bases. The source material was CD4+ or CD8+ T cells sorted from blood, sampled in a trial of the OX40 agonist ivuxolimab. CDR3 loop: CASSQGQGPDTQYF. CDR3 in DNA: TGCGCCAGCAGCCAGGGACAGGGGCCAGATACGCAGTATTTT.